A single sample is the source of the 2 T cell receptor beta chains below, sequenced in a study of PD-L1 blockade in urothelial cancer (TCRdb year 2017). The method behind the library was the immunoSEQ multiplex PCR assay. The clones in this table, taken by TCRdb from immuneACCESS, are in-frame only. Not every clone is retained; where verified, under half of the shortfall comes from an unresolved V gene, and the cause of the rest is unknown. The sample table shows 60,000 or so clones, and around 80% are seen once. 3.5% to 5.5% of the sample lies in the top ten. The sequencing used PBMCs, collected around atezolizumab (anti-PD-L1) treatment. The receptors derive from a man between 65 and 85 years old with urothelial cancer.

With regard to this clone: The sample holds other DNA sequences that translate to the same CDR3. The chain employs TRBV6-5 and TRBJ2-7; 8 nucleotides line up with TRBD2. Germline loops: CDR1 MNHEY, CDR2 SVGAGI. Germline trimming cut 5 bases from V and 0 bases from J; bases unmatched to any gene: 3. There are 14 residues in the CDR3. In DNA form, the CDR3 reads TGTGCCAGCAGTCGGACTAGCACCTCCTACGAGCAGTACTTC. Protein product: CASSRTSTSYEQYF.

The gene calls are TRBV28 and TRBJ1-2; D not certain. Germline CDR1 MDHEN, CDR2 SYDVKM. CDR3 length equals 14 residues. The V end was cut by 5 bases, the J end by 4 bases, with 14 bases between. The CDR3 DNA sequence: TGTGCCAGCAGTCTCCCGGACGGACTCTATGGCTACACCTTC. Its translation is CASSLPDGLYGYTF.